This T cell receptor beta chain was observed in a study of blood T cell repertoires in COVID-19. Study details: Samples of COVID-19 (acute and convalescent) were obtained from the United States, Italy and Spain.

Under the authors' procedure: How many nucleated cells were present was estimated from reference gene primer amplification. Profiling relied on immunoSEQ multiplex PCR, and the TCRdb table lists in-frame clones only, not all of them. D and trimming were read from the DNA, whereas the V and J calls and clone size are those reported in that table. This table has roughly 50,000 clones, 85% to 90% appearing once. Germline loops: CDR1 LNHDA, CDR2 SQIVND (reference sequence). This CDR3 is built from 13 residues. Trimming cost V 6 bases and J 4 bases; bases outside gene matches: 4. The source of this sequence is a man aged 60 to 75 with acute or convalescent COVID-19. Sequences were obtained from peripheral blood. The chain is built from TRBV19 and TRBJ1-2; 8 nucleotides line up with TRBD1. In DNA form, the CDR3 reads TGTGCCAGTAGCACCGACAGGGGCTATGGCTACACCTTC. Protein sequence: CASSTDRGYGYTF.